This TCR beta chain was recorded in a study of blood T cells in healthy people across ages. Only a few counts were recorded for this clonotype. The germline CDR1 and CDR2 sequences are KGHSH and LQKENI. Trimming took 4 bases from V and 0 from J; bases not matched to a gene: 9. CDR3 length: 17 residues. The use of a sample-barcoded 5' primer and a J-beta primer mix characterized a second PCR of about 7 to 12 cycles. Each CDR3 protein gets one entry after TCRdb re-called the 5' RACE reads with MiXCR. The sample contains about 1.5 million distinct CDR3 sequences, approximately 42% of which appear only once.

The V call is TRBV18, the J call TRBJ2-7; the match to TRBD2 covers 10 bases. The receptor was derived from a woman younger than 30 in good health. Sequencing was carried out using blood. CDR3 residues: CASSLLLLAGSSYEQYF. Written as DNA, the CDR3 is TGTGCCAGCTCACTATTATTACTAGCGGGGAGCTCCTACGAGCAGTACTTC.